A selection of T cell receptor beta chains follows, all from one sample in a study of cytomegalovirus exposure and HLA in healthy donors. The table came from immunoSEQ multiplex PCR; TCRdb's copy has only in-frame clones and leaves some out. Among about 150,000 clones listed, 82% were seen once. The sequenced material came from PBMCs. The receptor source for this set is a male donor in good health and CMV-seronegative. CDR3s leave out the opening cysteine and the closing phenylalanine or tryptophan. Clone size is shown for a subset of rows, as once, few, many or a class of expanded clone.

clone_size: -
v_call: TRBV6-9
j_call: TRBJ1-2
cdr3_aa: ASSGDRVSYT

clone_size: -
v_call: TRBV5-4
j_call: TRBJ1-1
cdr3_aa: ASSAGNLRTEAF

clone_size: -
v_call: TRBV10-3
j_call: TRBJ2-7
cdr3_aa: AISESTGQS

clone_size: -
v_call: TRBV4-1
j_call: TRBJ2-5
cdr3_aa: ASSQATSGGETQY

clone_size: -
v_call: TRBV5-1
j_call: TRBJ1-1
cdr3_aa: ASSLSGGCSTEAF

clone_size: -
v_call: TRBV5-1
j_call: TRBJ1-1
cdr3_aa: ASSLSGSNTEAF

clone_size: few
v_call: TRBV30
j_call: TRBJ2-7
cdr3_aa: AWSDGGSYEQY

clone_size: -
v_call: TRBV27
j_call: TRBJ2-7
cdr3_aa: ASSLRAGGFYEQY

clone_size: few
v_call: TRBV7-2
j_call: TRBJ2-2
cdr3_aa: ASSFDSANTGELF

clone_size: -
v_call: TRBV20-1
j_call: TRBJ1-2
cdr3_aa: SAVFRDGYT

clone_size: -
v_call: TRBV7-8
j_call: TRBJ2-1
cdr3_aa: ASSLGVGGLNEQF

clone_size: -
v_call: TRBV28
j_call: TRBJ2-3
cdr3_aa: ASSPAGHYTDTQY

clone_size: -
v_call: TRBV27
j_call: TRBJ2-1
cdr3_aa: ATHFAGRSGEQF

clone_size: -
v_call: TRBV4-2
j_call: TRBJ2-1
cdr3_aa: ASSQRRQTEQF

clone_size: -
v_call: TRBV7-6
j_call: TRBJ1-1
cdr3_aa: ASSLGPGGTEAF

clone_size: few
v_call: TRBV2
j_call: TRBJ2-1
cdr3_aa: ASTPRGGFNEQF

clone_size: once
v_call: TRBV1
j_call: TRBJ2-5
cdr3_aa: TSSQDKDTETQY

clone_size: few
v_call: TRBV11-2
j_call: TRBJ2-5
cdr3_aa: ASSSALEETQY

clone_size: -
v_call: TRBV5-4
j_call: TRBJ2-5
cdr3_aa: ASSLSGQGRTQY

clone_size: -
v_call: TRBV5-4
j_call: TRBJ1-2
cdr3_aa: ASSERLQGAGGYT

clone_size: -
v_call: TRBV2
j_call: TRBJ2-7
cdr3_aa: ASWIDGTGAYEQY

clone_size: -
v_call: TRBV19
j_call: TRBJ1-2
cdr3_aa: ASSTQATPNYGYT